This note documents a single T cell receptor beta chain sequence. This clone was detected once. Its antigen remains undetermined. Base qualities are not at hand, and no much larger clone is one base apart. This record comes from a study of control samples from healthy donors and cancer patients (dated by TCRdb to the early 2020s). Library creation used the immunoSEQ multiplex PCR assay. TCRdb carries this immuneACCESS record with in-frame sequences only. Its versions omit some clonotypes, under half of them owing to an unresolved V gene in the studies checked, with the rest unexplained. The sample data list 390,000 or so clones, and 75% to 95% of these were observed just once. The ten biggest clones cover around 6.4% of the sample. Inclusive of the bounding cysteine and phenylalanine, the CDR3 is 15 residues long. Just the 45-base CDR3 DNA is kept, in frame starting at base 1. The germline V gene gives CDR1 as SGHRS and CDR2 as YFSETQ. At the junction V is shortened by 4 bases and J by 2 bases; bases outside the gene matches: 6.

The TCR sequence derives from a man in his forties or fifties with head and neck cancer. The V gene is TRBV5-1 and the J gene is TRBJ2-5, and TRBD1 matches 9 of the central bases. The sample consisted of PBMCs. The CDR3 protein sequence reads: CASSRGGQGQETQYF. The nucleotide sequence is given as TGCGCCAGCAGCCGAGGGGGACAGGGACAAGAGACCCAGTACTTC.